A single sample gave rise to the 22 T cell receptor beta chains below, sequenced in a study of shared clonotypes between healthy human individuals. Data came from immunoSEQ multiplex PCR; TCRdb stores just in-frame clones and leaves some out. Counted here are some 2 million clones, roughly 94% occurring once; the ten biggest clones make up 0.1% to 0.15%. Sequenced: naive CD4+ T cells sorted from blood. Documented subset: CD45RA+ positively selected. The receptor source for this set is a man younger than 35 in good health.

This rearrangement joins TRBV5-4 to TRBJ2-5; 10 bases fit TRBD2. The V segment lost 1 base and the J segment 4 bases; nucleotides outside the gene matches: 10. The CDR3 is 17 amino acids. CDR1 and CDR2 from the germline V gene are SGHNT and YYREEE (reference sequence). This chain's CDR3 is CASSLSFGLAGAETQYF. The DNA of the CDR3 is TGTGCCAGCAGCTTGAGTTTCGGCCTAGCGGGAGCAGAGACCCAGTACTTC.

This chain joins TRBV10-1 and TRBJ2-7, with 11 bases that match TRBD2. After removal of 4 bases from V and 5 bases from J, the junction contained 4 bases not matched to a gene. In germline, CDR1 is WNHNN, CDR2 SYGVQD (reference sequence). This CDR3 spans 14 amino acids. As DNA, the CDR3 is TGCGCCAGCAGTGGGCCGACTAGCGGGAACGAGCAGTACTTC. It codes for CASSGPTSGNEQYF.

This chain connects TRBV5-4 to TRBJ1-6, with 8 bases matching TRBD1. Germline-derived CDR1 and CDR2 are SGHNT and YYREEE (reference sequence). V dropped 3 bases and J dropped 7; count of bases not matched to a gene: 6. This CDR3 spans 15 amino acids. In DNA form, the CDR3 reads TGTGCCAGCAGCTCCATAGGACAGGGCAATTCACCCCTCCACTTT. Amino acid sequence: CASSSIGQGNSPLHF.

The genes are TRBV7-2 and TRBJ2-5; TRBD1 aligns across 10 bases. CDR1 and CDR2 from the germline V gene are SGHTA and FQGNSA. V shed 1 base and J 5 bases; nucleotides not matched to a gene: 7. There are 16 residues in the CDR3. CDR3 sequence reads: CASSLVGQGVRETQYF. The CDR3 DNA is TGTGCCAGCAGCTTAGTCGGACAGGGGGTCCGGGAGACCCAGTACTTC.

The chain uses TRBV10-3 and TRBJ1-4; 7 bases are a match to TRBD1. The CDR3 has 12 amino acids. CDR1 ENHRY and CDR2 SYGVKD come from the germline V gene. V lost 10 bases to trimming and J lost 8 bases; unmatched junction nucleotides: 7. CDR3 DNA: TGTGCCACCGGGACAGATGGCGAAAAACTGTTTTTT. Protein product: CATGTDGEKLFF.

Concerning this clone: Other DNA sequences in the same sample also yield this CDR3. The V and J genes are TRBV29-1 and TRBJ1-2, with unresolved D. This CDR3 has 11 residues. The germline V gene has CDR1 SQVTM and CDR2 ANQGSEA. Trimming cost V 3 bases and J 0 bases, with 2 bases left between them. CDR3 protein: CSVETNYGYTF. CDR3 sequence (DNA): TGCAGCGTTGAGACTAACTATGGCTACACCTTC.

The chain recombines TRBV28 with TRBJ1-2; D might be TRBD1 (6 bases). The CDR3 loop spans 16 amino acids. Germline V lookup: CDR1 MDHEN, CDR2 SYDVKM. V was cut by 7 bases and J by 2 bases, with 20 bases left in between. In DNA, the CDR3 is TGTGCCAGCATTGTAGCGGGGAGGACAGCGAACTATGGCTACACCTTC. As protein: CASIVAGRTANYGYTF.

The rearrangement links TRBV7-9 to TRBJ2-7; D could derive from TRBD1 or TRBD2 (5 bases each). V lost 1 base and J 5 bases, leaving 12 bases between the germline ends. The CDR3 sequence is 14 residues long. The germline CDR1 and CDR2 sequences are SEHNR and FQNEAQ (reference sequence). CDR3 coding DNA: TGTGCCAGCAGCTTAGTCGGGACGTTTAACGAGCAGTACTTC. Protein sequence: CASSLVGTFNEQYF.

J is TRBJ2-7 and V is TRBV6-5; D is ambiguous. Trimming left V 5 bases short and J 6 bases short, with 8 bases between. CDR1 MNHEY and CDR2 SVGAGI come from the germline V gene. CDR3 length equals 11 residues. The CDR3 spells CASSADGEQYF. The CDR3 DNA reads as TGTGCCAGCAGTGCCGATGGCGAGCAGTACTTC.

The chain recombines TRBV5-4 with TRBJ1-2; D is unresolved. V lost 5 bases, J lost 6 bases, and 17 bases lay in between. The CDR3 sequence is 14 residues long. Per germline, CDR1 SGHNT and CDR2 YYREEE (reference sequence). The CDR3 nucleotides are TGTGCCAGCAGTCTCTCGGGTAGGGAGGATGGCTACACCTTC. Its translation is CASSLSGREDGYTF.

The chain recombines TRBV14 with TRBJ1-1, with 9 bases aligning to TRBD1. This CDR3 has 12 amino acids. Germline trimming cut 6 bases from V and 10 bases from J; bases unmatched to any gene: 6. Germline loops: CDR1 SGHDN, CDR2 FVKESK. DNA for the CDR3: TGTGCCAGCAGTAGGGACAGGGCGGGAGCTTTCTTT. As protein: CASSRDRAGAFF.

V usage is TRBV7-6 and J usage is TRBJ2-3; 9 bases are a match to TRBD2. Trimming cost V 1 base and J 5 bases; bases outside gene matches: 7. CDR1 and CDR2 (germline): SGHVS, FNYEAQ. The CDR3 loop spans 16 amino acids. The CDR3 region is CASSLVNSGSGDTQYF. In nucleotides, the CDR3 is TGTGCCAGCAGCTTAGTAAATAGCGGGAGTGGAGATACGCAGTATTTT.

The chain is built from TRBV2 and TRBJ1-4; 8 positions agree with TRBD1. This CDR3 has 14 amino acids. After removal of 3 bases from V and 11 bases from J, the junction contained 8 bases not matched to a gene. Germline V gene data show CDR1 as SNHLY and CDR2 as FYNNEI. The CDR3 loop is CASSDSGGARKLFF. DNA of the CDR3: TGTGCCAGCAGTGATTCAGGGGGCGCGAGGAAACTGTTTTTT.

The chain joins TRBV28 to TRBJ2-3, with TRBD2 matching 14 bases. The V gene end was trimmed by 4 bases and the J gene end by 2 bases; junction bases not matched to a gene: 5. The CDR3 length is 17 residues. Looked up from germline, CDR1 is MDHEN and CDR2 is SYDVKM. The CDR3 DNA is TGTGCCAGCAGTTATCTGGGACTAGCGGGGGCCACAGATACGCAGTATTTT. Its translation is CASSYLGLAGATDTQYF.

This clone showed up just once. V is TRBV6-1 and J is TRBJ1-2, with TRBD1 as a possible D gene (6 bases). CDR3 length: 14 amino acids. V lost 6 bases and J 1 base, leaving 12 bases between the germline ends. Germline V lookup: CDR1 MNHNS, CDR2 SASEGT. The CDR3 loop is CASSRTGINYGYTF. CDR3 sequence (DNA): TGTGCCAGCAGCCGAACAGGGATTAACTATGGCTACACCTTC.

The chain has TRBV29-1 and TRBJ2-3; D perhaps matches TRBD2 (6 bases). The V gene lost 5 bases and the J gene lost 3 bases, with 12 bases spanning the gap. The CDR3 covers 13 residues. Germline lookup yields CDR1 SQVTM and CDR2 ANQGSEA. CDR3 nucleotide sequence: TGCAGCGTTTTCTCAGGGAGGACAGATACGCAGTATTTT. This sequence encodes CSVFSGRTDTQYF.

This clone was observed a single time. The CDR3 bases are TGTGCCAGCAGCACTAGACTAGACCCCTACGAGCAGTACTTC. Its protein is CASSTRLDPYEQYF. J is TRBJ2-7 and V is TRBV11-2; a weak D match, TRBD2 (6 bases). The CDR3 extends over 14 amino acids. Per the germline V gene, CDR1 is SGHAT and CDR2 is FQNNGV. V was trimmed by 5 bases and J by 2 bases, leaving 13 bases between them.

This rearrangement joins TRBV18 to TRBJ1-2; no definite D call. Trimming left V 0 bases short and J 8 bases short, with 10 bases between. This CDR3 is 13 amino acids long. Germline assignment: CDR1 KGHSH and CDR2 LQKENI. This CDR3 is CASSPPSGQGYTF. The CDR3 region has the DNA TGTGCCAGCTCACCACCCAGTGGCCAGGGCTACACCTTC. Supplemented by reference TRBV18 and TRBJ1-2, the full variable domain reads NAGVMQNPRHLVRRRGQEARLRCSPMKGHSHVYWYRQLPEEGLKFMVYLQKENIIDESGMPKERFSAEFPKEGPSILRIQQVVRGDSAAYFCASSPPSGQGYTFGSGTRLTVV.

The gene calls are TRBV5-3 and TRBJ2-5; no firm D call. TRBV5-3 is placed among ORFs of uncertain function. The CDR3 loop spans 15 amino acids. V lost 4 bases and J 9 bases, leaving 22 bases between the germline ends. Written as DNA, the CDR3 is TGTGCCAGAAGCGCCTGGTGGTGGGCAATTAGGTCCCAGTACTTC. It is translated as CARSAWWWAIRSQYF.

This chain joins TRBV15 and TRBJ2-7; 10 bases fit TRBD1. Germline V gives CDR1 LNHNV, CDR2 YYDKDF (reference sequence). Trimming took 5 bases from V and 4 from J; bases not matched to a gene: 8. The length of the CDR3 is 15 residues. CDR3 residues: CATSGSRDRGYEQYF. CDR3 nucleotide sequence: TGTGCCACCAGCGGCTCCCGGGACAGGGGATACGAGCAGTACTTC.

The chain couples TRBV9 to TRBJ1-5; 7 bases align to TRBD1. The CDR3 spans 14 residues. Germline V CDR1 and CDR2: SGDLS, YYNGEE. With V trimmed by 3 bases and J by 7 bases, 7 bases remained unmatched. The CDR3 DNA is TGTGCCAGCAGCGGATCCAGGGGGGACCAGCCCCAGCATTTT. Protein product: CASSGSRGDQPQHF.

V is TRBV6-1 and J is TRBJ2-4, with a weak D call TRBD2 (5 bases). Germline assignment: CDR1 MNHNS and CDR2 SASEGT. The CDR3 runs to 14 residues. The germline V and J ends were trimmed by 4 bases and 8 bases, with 15 bases remaining between them. Here the CDR3 DNA reads TGTGCCAGCAGTGTCGGGGTTGTAGTACACATTCAGTACTTC. Amino acids: CASSVGVVVHIQYF.